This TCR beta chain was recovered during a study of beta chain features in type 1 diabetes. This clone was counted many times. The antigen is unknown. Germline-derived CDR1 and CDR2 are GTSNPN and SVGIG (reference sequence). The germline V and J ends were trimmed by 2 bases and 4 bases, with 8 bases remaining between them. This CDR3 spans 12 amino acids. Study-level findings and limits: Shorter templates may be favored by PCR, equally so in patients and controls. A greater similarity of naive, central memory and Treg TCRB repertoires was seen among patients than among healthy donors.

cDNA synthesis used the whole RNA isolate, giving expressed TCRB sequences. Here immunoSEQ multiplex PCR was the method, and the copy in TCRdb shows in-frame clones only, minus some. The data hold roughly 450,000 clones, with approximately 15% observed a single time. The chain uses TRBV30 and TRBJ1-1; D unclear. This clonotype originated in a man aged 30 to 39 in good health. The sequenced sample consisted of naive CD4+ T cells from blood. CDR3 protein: CAWSPLSTEAFF. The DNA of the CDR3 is TGTGCCTGGAGTCCATTAAGCACTGAAGCTTTCTTT.